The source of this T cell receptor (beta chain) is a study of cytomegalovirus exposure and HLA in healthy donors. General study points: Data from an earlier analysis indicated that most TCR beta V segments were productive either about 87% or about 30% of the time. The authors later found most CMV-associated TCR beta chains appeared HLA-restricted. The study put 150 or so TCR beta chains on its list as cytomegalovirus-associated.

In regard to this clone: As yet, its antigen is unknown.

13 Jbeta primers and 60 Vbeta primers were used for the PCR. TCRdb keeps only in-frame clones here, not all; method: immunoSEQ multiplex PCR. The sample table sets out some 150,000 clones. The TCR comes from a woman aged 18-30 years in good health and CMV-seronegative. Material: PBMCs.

The CDR3 coding sequence is TGCGCCAGCAGCCAGGAGCGGGACTTCAATGAGCAGTTCTTC. Translation gives CASSQERDFNEQFF. The rearrangement joins TRBV4-1 to TRBJ2-1; 7 bases line up with TRBD2. Germline V gene lookup returns CDR1 MGHRA and CDR2 YSYEKL. With V trimmed by 3 bases and J by 6 bases, 5 bases remained unmatched. This CDR3 spans 14 amino acids.